This TCR beta chain was sequenced in a study of blood T cell repertoires in COVID-19. Study in general: T cells, B-cell-depleted T cells, or PBMCs provided the cDNA or gDNA that served as material.

CDR1 is LNHNV, CDR2 YYDKDF, per germline (reference sequence). There are 17 residues in the CDR3. J lost 9 bases, V lost 0 bases, and 9 bases had no gene match. Authors' methods: Amplification with reference gene primers provided the estimates of nucleated cell counts. Profiled with immunoSEQ multiplex PCR; TCRdb holds only in-frame clones, not every one. For V, J and clone size, that table is used; D and trimming come from the DNA. The sample shows about 83,000 clones, roughly 86% of them seen only once. Material for sequencing was peripheral blood. This receptor was obtained from an elderly woman in a cohort sampled during active or convalescent COVID-19. The J gene is TRBJ2-1, the V gene TRBV15; TRBD2 matches at 12 bases. The CDR3 DNA sequence: TGTGCCACCAGCAGAGATATGGTGACTAGCGGGAGAGGTGAGCAGTTCTTC. Its protein product is CATSRDMVTSGRGEQFF.